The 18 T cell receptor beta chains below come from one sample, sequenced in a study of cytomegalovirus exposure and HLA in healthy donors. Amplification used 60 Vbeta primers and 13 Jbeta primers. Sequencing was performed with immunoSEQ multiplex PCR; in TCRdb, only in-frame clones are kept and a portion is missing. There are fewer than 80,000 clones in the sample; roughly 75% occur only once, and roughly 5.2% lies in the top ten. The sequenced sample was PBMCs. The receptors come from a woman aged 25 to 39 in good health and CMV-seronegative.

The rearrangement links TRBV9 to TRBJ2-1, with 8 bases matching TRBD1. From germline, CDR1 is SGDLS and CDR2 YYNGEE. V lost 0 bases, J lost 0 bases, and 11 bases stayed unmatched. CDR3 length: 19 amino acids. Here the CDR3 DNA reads TGTGCCAGCAGCGTAGACGTAGGGACAGGCCTGAGCTCCTACAATGAGCAGTTCTTC. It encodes CASSVDVGTGLSSYNEQFF.

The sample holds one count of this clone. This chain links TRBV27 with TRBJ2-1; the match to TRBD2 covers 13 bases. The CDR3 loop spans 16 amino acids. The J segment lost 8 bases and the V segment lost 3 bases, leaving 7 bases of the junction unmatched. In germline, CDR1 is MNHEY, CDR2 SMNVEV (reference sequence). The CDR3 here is CASSFWTSGSGDEQFF. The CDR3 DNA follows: TGTGCCAGCAGTTTTTGGACTAGCGGGAGTGGGGATGAGCAGTTCTTC.

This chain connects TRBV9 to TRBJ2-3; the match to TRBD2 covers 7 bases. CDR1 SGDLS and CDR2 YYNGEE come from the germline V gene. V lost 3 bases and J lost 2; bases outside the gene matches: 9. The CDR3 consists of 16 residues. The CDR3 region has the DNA TGTGCCAGCAGCGGCCCTAGCGGTCCACCCACAGATACGCAGTATTTT. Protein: CASSGPSGPPTDTQYF.

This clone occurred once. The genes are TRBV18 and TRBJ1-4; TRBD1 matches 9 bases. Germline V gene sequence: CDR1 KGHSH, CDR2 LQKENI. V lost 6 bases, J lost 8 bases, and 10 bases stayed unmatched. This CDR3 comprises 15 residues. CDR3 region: CASSPWDRENEKLFF. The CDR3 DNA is TGTGCCAGCTCTCCCTGGGACAGGGAGAACGAAAAACTGTTTTTT.

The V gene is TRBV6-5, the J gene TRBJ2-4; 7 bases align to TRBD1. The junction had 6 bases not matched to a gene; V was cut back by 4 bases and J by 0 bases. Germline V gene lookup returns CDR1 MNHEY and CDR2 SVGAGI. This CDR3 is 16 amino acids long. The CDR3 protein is CASSSDRAQAKNIQYF. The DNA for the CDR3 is TGTGCCAGCAGTTCCGACAGGGCCCAAGCCAAAAACATTCAGTACTTC.

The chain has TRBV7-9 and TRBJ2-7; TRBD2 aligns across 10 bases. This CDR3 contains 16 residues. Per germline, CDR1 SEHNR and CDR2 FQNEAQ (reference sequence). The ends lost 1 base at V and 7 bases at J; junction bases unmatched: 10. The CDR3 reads CASSLGGTSAKWEQYF. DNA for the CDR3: TGTGCCAGCAGCTTAGGGGGGACTAGCGCTAAGTGGGAGCAGTACTTC.

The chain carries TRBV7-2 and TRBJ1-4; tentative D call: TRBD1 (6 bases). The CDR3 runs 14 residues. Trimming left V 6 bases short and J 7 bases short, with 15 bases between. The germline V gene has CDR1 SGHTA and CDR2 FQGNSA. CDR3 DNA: TGTGCCAGCAGTCTCGGGCAGGGGCCTGAAAAACTGTTTTTT. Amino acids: CASSLGQGPEKLFF.

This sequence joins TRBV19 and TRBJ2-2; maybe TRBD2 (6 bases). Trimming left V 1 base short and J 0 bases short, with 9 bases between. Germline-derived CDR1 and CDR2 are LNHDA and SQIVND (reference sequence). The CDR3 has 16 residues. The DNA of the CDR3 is TGTGCCAGTAGTATAGGGGGACTTGCGAACACCGGGGAGCTGTTTTTT. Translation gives CASSIGGLANTGELFF.

CDR3 protein: CASSPISNEKLFF. Here the CDR3 DNA reads TGTGCCAGCTCACCAATTAGTAATGAAAAACTGTTTTTT. This chain joins TRBV18 and TRBJ1-4; the D is unclear. V shed 2 bases and J shed 4 bases, with 5 bases lying between them. There are 13 residues in the CDR3. The germline CDR1 and CDR2 sequences are KGHSH and LQKENI.

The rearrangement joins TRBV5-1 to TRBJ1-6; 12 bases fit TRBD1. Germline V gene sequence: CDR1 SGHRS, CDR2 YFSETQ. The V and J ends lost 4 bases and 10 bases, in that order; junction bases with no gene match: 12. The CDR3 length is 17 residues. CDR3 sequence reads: CASSVSTGTGGKSPLHF. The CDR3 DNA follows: TGCGCCAGCAGCGTTTCCACCGGGACAGGGGGCAAATCACCCCTCCACTTT.

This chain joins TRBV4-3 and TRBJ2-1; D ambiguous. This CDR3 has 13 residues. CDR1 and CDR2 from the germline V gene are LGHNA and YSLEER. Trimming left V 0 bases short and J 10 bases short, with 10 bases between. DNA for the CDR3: TGCGCCAGCAGCCAAGATAGCTCGAGGGAGCAGTTCTTC. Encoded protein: CASSQDSSREQFF.

The CDR3 sequence is CASSVGLARPAGTDTQYF. CDR3 DNA sequence: TGTGCCAGCAGCGTTGGGCTAGCGCGACCCGCGGGCACAGATACGCAGTATTTT. The chain combines TRBV9 with TRBJ2-3; D is possibly TRBD2 (6 bases). Germline V gene sequence: CDR1 SGDLS, CDR2 YYNGEE. The CDR3 length is 18 residues. The V end lost 2 bases, the J end lost 1 base, and 20 bases lay between the germline ends.

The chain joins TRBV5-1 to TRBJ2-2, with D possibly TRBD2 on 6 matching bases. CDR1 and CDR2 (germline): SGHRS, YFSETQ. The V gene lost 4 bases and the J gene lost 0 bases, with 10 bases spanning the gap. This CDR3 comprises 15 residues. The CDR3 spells CASSRESANTGELFF. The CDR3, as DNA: TGCGCCAGCAGCCGGGAGAGCGCGAACACCGGGGAGCTGTTTTTT.

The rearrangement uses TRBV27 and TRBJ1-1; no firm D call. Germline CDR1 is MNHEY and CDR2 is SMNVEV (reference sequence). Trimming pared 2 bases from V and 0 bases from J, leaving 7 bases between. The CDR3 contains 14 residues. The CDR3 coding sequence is TGTGCCAGCAGTTTAAACCGGGTGAACACTGAAGCTTTCTTT. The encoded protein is CASSLNRVNTEAFF.

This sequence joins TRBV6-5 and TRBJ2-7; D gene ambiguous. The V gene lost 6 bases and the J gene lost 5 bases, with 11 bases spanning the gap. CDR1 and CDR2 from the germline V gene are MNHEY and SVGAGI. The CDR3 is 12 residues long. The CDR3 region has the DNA TGTGCCAGCAGAAGACCGGGTGACGAGCAGTACTTC. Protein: CASRRPGDEQYF.

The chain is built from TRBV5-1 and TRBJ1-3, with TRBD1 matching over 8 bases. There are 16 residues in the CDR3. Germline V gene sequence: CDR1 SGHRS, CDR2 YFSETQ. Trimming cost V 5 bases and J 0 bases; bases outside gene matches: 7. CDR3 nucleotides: TGCGCCAGCAGATCCTCTGGACAGGGCTCTGGAAACACCATATATTTT. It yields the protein CASRSSGQGSGNTIYF.

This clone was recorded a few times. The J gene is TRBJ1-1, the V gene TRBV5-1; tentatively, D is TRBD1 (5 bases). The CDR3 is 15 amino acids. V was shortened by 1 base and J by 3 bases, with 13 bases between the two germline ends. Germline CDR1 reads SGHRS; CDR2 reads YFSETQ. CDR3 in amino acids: CASSLSPGGDTEAFF. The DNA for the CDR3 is TGCGCCAGCAGCTTGTCCCCAGGAGGGGACACTGAAGCTTTCTTT.

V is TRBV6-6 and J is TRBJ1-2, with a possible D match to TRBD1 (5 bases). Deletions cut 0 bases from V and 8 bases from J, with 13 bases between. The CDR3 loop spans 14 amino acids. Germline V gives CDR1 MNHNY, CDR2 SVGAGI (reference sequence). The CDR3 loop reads CASSYSPQAKGYTF. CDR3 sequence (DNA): TGTGCCAGCAGTTACTCCCCACAGGCTAAAGGCTACACCTTC.